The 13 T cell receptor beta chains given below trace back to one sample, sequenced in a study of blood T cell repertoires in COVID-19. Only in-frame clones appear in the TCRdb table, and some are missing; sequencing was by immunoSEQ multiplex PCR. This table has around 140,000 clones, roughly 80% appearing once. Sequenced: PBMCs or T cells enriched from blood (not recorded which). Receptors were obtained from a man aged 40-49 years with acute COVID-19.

The CDR3 coding sequence is TGTGCCAGCAGCCCTAGACAGACCACTGAAGCTTTCTTT. This encodes CASSPRQTTEAFF. This sequence joins TRBV28 and TRBJ1-1, with a possible D match to TRBD1 (5 bases). CDR1 and CDR2 (germline): MDHEN, SYDVKM. The ends were cut back, 6 bases at V and 4 bases at J, with 12 bases in the middle. The CDR3 contains 13 residues. The full variable domain, rest sourced from reference TRBV28 and TRBJ1-1, is DVKVTQSSRYLVKRTGEKVFLECVQDMDHENMFWYRQDPGLGLRLIYFSYDVKMKEKGDIPEGYSVSREKKERFSLILESASTNQTSMYLCASSPRQTTEAFFGQGTRLTVV.

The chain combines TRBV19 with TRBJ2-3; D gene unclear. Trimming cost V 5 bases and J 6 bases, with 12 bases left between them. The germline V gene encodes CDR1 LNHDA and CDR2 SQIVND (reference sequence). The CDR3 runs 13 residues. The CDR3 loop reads CASSVTVADTQYF. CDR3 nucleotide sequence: TGTGCCAGTAGTGTTACCGTGGCCGATACGCAGTATTTT.

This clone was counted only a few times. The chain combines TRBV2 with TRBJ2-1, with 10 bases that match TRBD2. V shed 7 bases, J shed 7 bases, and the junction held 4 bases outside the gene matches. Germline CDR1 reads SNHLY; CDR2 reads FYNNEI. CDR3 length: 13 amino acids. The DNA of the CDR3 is TGTGCCAGCATCTTGACTAGCGGGAATGAGCAGTTCTTC. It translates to CASILTSGNEQFF.

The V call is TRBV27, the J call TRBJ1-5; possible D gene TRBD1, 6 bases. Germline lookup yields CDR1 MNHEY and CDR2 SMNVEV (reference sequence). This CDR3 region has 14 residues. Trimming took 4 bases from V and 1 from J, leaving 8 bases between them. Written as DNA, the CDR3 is TGTGCCAGCAGTTCAACAGGGAGCAATCAGCCCCAGCATTTT. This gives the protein CASSSTGSNQPQHF.

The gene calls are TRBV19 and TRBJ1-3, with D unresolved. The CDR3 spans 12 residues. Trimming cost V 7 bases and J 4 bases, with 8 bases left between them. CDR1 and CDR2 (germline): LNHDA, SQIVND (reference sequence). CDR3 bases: TGTGCCAGTACCTACGGGGGAAACACCATATATTTT. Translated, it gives CASTYGGNTIYF.

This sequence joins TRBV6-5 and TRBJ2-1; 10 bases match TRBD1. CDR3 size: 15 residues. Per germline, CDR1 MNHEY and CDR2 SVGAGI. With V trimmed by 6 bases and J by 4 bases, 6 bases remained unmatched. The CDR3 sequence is CASSWTGGPYNEQFF. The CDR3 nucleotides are TGTGCCAGCAGCTGGACAGGGGGGCCGTACAATGAGCAGTTCTTC.

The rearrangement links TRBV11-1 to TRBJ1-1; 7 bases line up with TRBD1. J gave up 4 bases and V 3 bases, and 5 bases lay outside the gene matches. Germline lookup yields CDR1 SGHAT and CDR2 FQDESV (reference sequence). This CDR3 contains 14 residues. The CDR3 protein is CASSFTGVVTEAFF. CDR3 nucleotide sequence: TGTGCCAGCAGCTTTACAGGGGTTGTCACTGAAGCTTTCTTT.

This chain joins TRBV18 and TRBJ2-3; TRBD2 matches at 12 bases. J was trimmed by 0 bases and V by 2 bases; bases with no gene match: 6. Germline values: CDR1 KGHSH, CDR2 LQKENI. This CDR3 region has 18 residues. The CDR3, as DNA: TGTGCCAGCTCACCAAACCCTAGCGGGGGGGCTAGCACAGATACGCAGTATTTT. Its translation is CASSPNPSGGASTDTQYF.

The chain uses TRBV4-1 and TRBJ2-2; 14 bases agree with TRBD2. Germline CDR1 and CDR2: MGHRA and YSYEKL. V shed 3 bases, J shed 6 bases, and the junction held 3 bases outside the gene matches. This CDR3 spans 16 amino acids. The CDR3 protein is CASSHGTSGRPGELFF. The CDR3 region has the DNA TGCGCCAGCAGCCATGGGACTAGCGGGAGACCCGGGGAGCTGTTTTTT.

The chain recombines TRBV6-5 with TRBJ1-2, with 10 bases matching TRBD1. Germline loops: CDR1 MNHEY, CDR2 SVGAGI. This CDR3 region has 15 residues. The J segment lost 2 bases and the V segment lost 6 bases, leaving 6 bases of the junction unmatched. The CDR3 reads CASSPRTGGNYGYTF. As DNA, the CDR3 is TGTGCCAGCAGCCCCCGGACAGGGGGAAACTATGGCTACACCTTC.

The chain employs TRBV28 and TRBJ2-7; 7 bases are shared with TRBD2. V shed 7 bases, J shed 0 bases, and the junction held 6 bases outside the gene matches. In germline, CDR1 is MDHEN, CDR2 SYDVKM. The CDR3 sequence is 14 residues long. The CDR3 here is CASTIGGSSYEQYF. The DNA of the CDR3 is TGTGCCAGCACCATAGGCGGGAGCTCCTACGAGCAGTACTTC. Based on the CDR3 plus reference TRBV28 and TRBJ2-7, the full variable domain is DVKVTQSSRYLVKRTGEKVFLECVQDMDHENMFWYRQDPGLGLRLIYFSYDVKMKEKGDIPEGYSVSREKKERFSLILESASTNQTSMYLCASTIGGSSYEQYFGPGTRLTVT.

The CDR3 DNA is TGTGCCAGTAGTTCCCGACAGGATCCACTTCCCTACGAGCAGTACTTC. Translated, it gives CASSSRQDPLPYEQYF. This chain links TRBV19 with TRBJ2-7, with D possibly TRBD1 on 6 matching bases. Germline CDR1 reads LNHDA; CDR2 reads SQIVND (reference sequence). The CDR3 runs to 16 residues. With 5 bases removed from V and 2 bases from J, the gap between germline ends came to 19 bases.

The CDR3 loop reads CATSFGDGYTF. CDR3 nucleotide sequence: TGTGCCACCAGTTTCGGGGATGGCTACACCTTC. V gene TRBV24-1 combines with J gene TRBJ1-2; D not certain. This CDR3 has 11 amino acids. Trimming shortened V by 6 bases and J by 6 bases, and 7 bases separated the two germline ends. The germline gives CDR1 KGHDR, CDR2 SFDVKD.